This T cell receptor beta chain was sequenced for a study of human T cells and chemical hapten exposure. One entry per CDR3 protein, called by TCRdb with MiXCR from the RACE reads. The data show some 94,000 distinct CDR3 sequences, about an eighth seen once. As to time point: patch test 1, 2 weeks after DPC sensitization. The treatment here: therapeutic diphenylcyclopropenone sensitization with weekly scalp DPC. This CDR3 comprises 15 residues. Germline V gene lookup returns CDR1 SGHNT and CDR2 YYREEE (reference sequence). Trimming stripped 4 bases from V and 0 bases from J, with 14 bases between. This clonotype was picked up a small number of times.

The chain carries TRBV5-4 and TRBJ2-7; maybe TRBD1 (6 bases). The sequencing here drew on whole blood, taken in connection with sensitization to the hapten diphenylcyclopropenone (DPC). This TCR came from a woman aged 35 to 49 with alopecia areata. Some clones in this sample may be carry-over from other donors' samples. DNA for the CDR3: TGTGCCAGCAGCCACCGGGGACAAAACTCCTACGAGCAGTACTTC. Translating it yields CASSHRGQNSYEQYF. Supplemented by reference TRBV5-4 and TRBJ2-7, the full variable domain reads ETGVTQSPTHLIKTRGQQVTLRCSSQSGHNTVSWYQQALGQGPQFIFQYYREEENGRGNFPPRFSGLQFPNYSSELNVNALELDDSALYLCASSHRGQNSYEQYFGPGTRLTVT.